The 3 T cell receptor beta chains below were found in one sample sequenced in a study of T cells in Graves' hyperthyroidism and ophthalmopathy (dated by TCRdb to between 2018 and 2020). The library was prepared using multiplex PCR. Sequencing used an Illumina HiSeq 2000. The TCR beta CDR3 regions were amplified from RNA transcripts. The first round of RT-PCR for the TCR CDR3 was performed with the HTBI primer set and the Qiagen OneStep RT-PCR kit. Using fastp at Q25 and MiXCR, TCRdb reprocessed the public reads and kept productive beta chains. Each record represents a unique CDR3 protein, reported with the most common genes and DNA among its rows. The sample profile shows about 500,000 distinct CDR3 sequences; about a sixth of them were found once. The top ten hold roughly 18% of the sample. Input material: blood. These receptors all stem from a woman aged 18-29 years with Graves' ophthalmopathy.

This clonotype appeared many times. The rearrangement uses TRBV20-1 and TRBJ2-3, with D hard to call. CDR3 length: 14 amino acids. Deletions cut 7 bases from V and 2 bases from J, with 16 bases between. Germline CDR1 reads DFQATT; CDR2 reads SNEGSKA (reference sequence). In DNA, the CDR3 is TGCAGTGTTGATGGTAGGGTCTCCACAGATACGCAGTATTTT. Protein product: CSVDGRVSTDTQYF.

In this sample, this clonotype turned up many times. V is TRBV5-1 and J is TRBJ2-2; D is perhaps TRBD1 (6 bases). In germline, CDR1 is SGHRS, CDR2 YFSETQ. This CDR3 is 17 amino acids long. V was clipped by 3 bases and J by 1 base, with 16 bases between them. CDR3 amino acids: CASSSGRGRGNTGELFF. The CDR3 nucleotides are TGCGCCAGCAGCTCCGGAAGGGGCAGGGGGAACACCGGGGAGCTGTTTTTT. Together with reference TRBV5-1 and TRBJ2-2, the CDR3 gives the full variable domain: KAGVTQTPRYLIKTRGQQVTLSCSPISGHRSVSWYQQTPGQGLQFLFEYFSETQRNKGNFPGRFSGRQFSNSRSEMNVSTLELGDSALYLCASSSGRGRGNTGELFFGEGSRLTVL.

This chain links TRBV7-2 with TRBJ1-5; 9 bases agree with TRBD1. CDR3 length equals 15 residues. In germline, CDR1 is SGHTA, CDR2 FQGNSA. Trimming cost V 1 base and J 6 bases; bases outside gene matches: 4. Here the CDR3 reads CASSLGQGVSQPQHF. Written as DNA, the CDR3 is TGTGCCAGCAGCTTAGGACAGGGGGTGTCTCAGCCCCAGCATTTT.